What follows describes a single T cell receptor beta chain. What it binds is unknown. The CDR3 runs to 18 residues. Losses at the gene ends were 0 bases for V and 5 bases for J; bases not matched to a gene: 11. Looked up from germline, CDR1 is ENHRY and CDR2 is SYGVKD. Profiling relied on immunoSEQ multiplex PCR, and the TCRdb table lists in-frame clones only, not all of them. The data hold about 95,000 clones, with about two thirds observed a single time. This sample was included in a study of fetal regulatory T cell absence and autoimmunity. Findings of the study overall: Some top pancreas TCR clones were over 80-fold enriched versus cord blood. Antigen-driven pancreatic autoimmunity before birth in IPEX was inferred from oligoclonal enrichment.

The chain uses TRBV10-3 and TRBJ2-2; 8 positions agree with TRBD2. Sample: pancreas tissue. This sequence was found in a male donor with IPEX syndrome. CDR3 in amino acids: CAISESLTGGPRTGELFF. The CDR3 bases are TGTGCCATCAGTGAGTCGTTAACGGGGGGGCCGCGAACCGGGGAGCTGTTTTTT.